The entry below describes one TCR beta chain. Its specificity is not known. TCRdb analysed the RACE reads with MiXCR anew, one entry per CDR3 protein. The sample yields roughly 100,000 distinct CDR3 sequences, nearly 35% seen once. Time point here: patch test 3, about 24 weeks after DPC sensitization. The treatment denotes: therapeutic diphenylcyclopropenone sensitization with weekly scalp DPC. This sample was included in a study of human T cells and chemical hapten exposure. Study information: Patches that contained 0.01% DPC were applied to the upper back and read at 6 days.

Study observations and caveats: Because all patients had alopecia, their immune responses might differ from healthy ones. PT1 expanded TCR counts and patch test score correlated positively.

The specimen was whole blood, collected in connection with sensitization to the hapten diphenylcyclopropenone (DPC). This TCR derives from a man in his forties with alopecia areata. Some clones in this sample may be carry-over from other donors' samples.

The CDR3 sequence: CASSLGDRMNSPLHF. CDR3 DNA: TGTGCCAGCAGCTTAGGGGACAGGATGAATTCACCCCTCCACTTT. The V and J genes are TRBV7-3 and TRBJ1-6; TRBD1 agrees at 8 bases. Unmatched junction bases numbered 4, after V lost 2 bases and J lost 7 bases. Germline CDR1 and CDR2: SGHTA and FQGTGA. The CDR3 totals 15 residues. Looking up the rest from reference TRBV7-3 and TRBJ1-6 gives the full variable domain: GAGVSQTPSNKVTEKGKYVELRCDPISGHTALYWYRQSLGQGPEFLIYFQGTGAADDSGLPNDRFFAVRPEGSVSTLKIQRTERGDSAVYLCASSLGDRMNSPLHFGNGTRLTVT.